These 30 T cell receptor beta chains share one sample of origin, sequenced in a study of blood T cell repertoires in COVID-19. The protocol was immunoSEQ multiplex PCR, while the TCRdb copy is restricted to in-frame clones and leaves out a portion. Here the sample spans approximately 150,000 clones, around 74% being singletons. Input material: peripheral blood. All receptors come from a woman aged 55-70 years with COVID-19, enrolled during active disease.

This chain links TRBV20-1 with TRBJ2-7, with TRBD2 matching 11 bases. Germline-derived CDR1 and CDR2 are DFQATT and SNEGSKA (reference sequence). This CDR3 spans 14 amino acids. V shed 3 bases, J shed 4 bases, and the junction held 5 bases outside the gene matches. The CDR3 DNA reads as TGCAGTGCTAGTCCGGGACTAGCGGCGTACGAGCAGTACTTC. It is translated as CSASPGLAAYEQYF.

This chain joins TRBV5-1 and TRBJ2-7; 7 bases align to TRBD1. V was clipped by 7 bases and J by 3 bases; unmatched bases: 16. CDR1 SGHRS and CDR2 YFSETQ come from the germline V gene. The CDR3 totals 16 residues. The DNA of the CDR3 is TGCGCCAGCGACGGGGCATGGGGACAGACATACTACGAGCAGTACGTC. Its protein is CASDGAWGQTYYEQYV.

The chain combines TRBV29-1 with TRBJ2-7, with 8 bases matching TRBD1. The J segment lost 7 bases and the V segment lost 5 bases, leaving 7 bases of the junction unmatched. The CDR3 is made up of 12 amino acids. The germline CDR1 and CDR2 sequences are SQVTM and ANQGSEA. This CDR3 is CSVYWTGSEQYV. The CDR3, as DNA: TGCAGCGTTTATTGGACAGGGAGTGAGCAGTACGTC.

The rearrangement joins TRBV5-5 to TRBJ1-2; D gene uncertain. CDR3 size: 13 residues. Germline-derived CDR1 and CDR2 are SGHKS and YYEKEE (reference sequence). V gave up 2 bases and J gave up 2 bases, with 7 bases separating them. CDR3 in amino acids: CASSFGLNYGYTF. The DNA for the CDR3 is TGTGCCAGCAGCTTCGGACTGAACTATGGCTACACCTTC.

This clone showed up just once. CDR3 DNA sequence: TGTGCCAGCAGCTTAGATTACAGGGGAGGTGAAAAACTGTTTTTT. As protein: CASSLDYRGGEKLFF. This chain uses TRBV7-2 with TRBJ1-4; 7 bases agree with TRBD1. With V trimmed by 1 base and J by 7 bases, 6 bases remained unmatched. The CDR3 runs 15 residues. Germline lookup yields CDR1 SGHTA and CDR2 FQGNSA.

The chain uses TRBV18 and TRBJ2-7; 7 bases line up with TRBD2. The germline V gene has CDR1 KGHSH and CDR2 LQKENI. Trimming at V came to 3 bases and at J to 7 bases, leaving 0 bases not matched to a gene. The CDR3 has 11 amino acids. CDR3 region: CASSPGGEQYF. The CDR3 region has the DNA TGTGCCAGCTCACCCGGGGGGGAGCAGTACTTC.

This chain links TRBV7-9 with TRBJ1-3; 7 positions match TRBD1. The CDR3 is 17 amino acids. The J segment lost 0 bases and the V segment lost 5 bases, leaving 10 bases of the junction unmatched. CDR1 is SEHNR, CDR2 FQNEAQ, per germline (reference sequence). The CDR3 nucleotides read TGTGCCAGCAGCGAAACTATGCCAGGGGGCTCTGGAAACACCATATATTTT. Amino acid sequence: CASSETMPGGSGNTIYF.

The chain has TRBV5-8 and TRBJ2-3; no reliable D call. CDR3 length equals 14 residues. Germline CDR1 and CDR2: SGHTS and YDEGEE. Trimming took 4 bases from V and 6 from J, leaving 15 bases between them. The CDR3 DNA follows: TGTGCCAGCAGCCGAGGTTTTCTTTTTGATACGCAGTATTTT. Protein sequence: CASSRGFLFDTQYF.

CDR3 amino acids: CASSPTGERDEAFF. The CDR3, as DNA: TGTGCCAGCAGCCCGACAGGGGAGCGGGATGAAGCTTTCTTT. The V call is TRBV7-9, the J call TRBJ1-1; 8 positions match TRBD1. The germline CDR1 and CDR2 sequences are SEHNR and FQNEAQ (reference sequence). This CDR3 is 14 amino acids long. The V gene end was trimmed by 5 bases and the J gene end by 7 bases; junction bases not matched to a gene: 9.

This chain uses TRBV2 with TRBJ1-1, with D perhaps matching TRBD1 (6 bases). The CDR3 length is 14 residues. Germline CDR1 and CDR2: SNHLY and FYNNEI. Trimming pared 6 bases from V and 7 bases from J, leaving 18 bases between. In DNA, the CDR3 is TGTGCCAGCAGGACTGGACAGCTACGAAGTGAAGCTTTCTTT. Translation gives CASRTGQLRSEAFF.

Remarks on this clone: The junction shows a germline mismatch at one end, possibly a read error. CDR3 sequence reads: CASRLDGVSDQPQHF. The CDR3 DNA is TGTGCCAGCAGGTTAGATGGCGTTAGCGATCAGCCCCAGCATTTT. V usage is TRBV7-8 and J usage is TRBJ1-5; D gene ambiguous. There are 15 residues in the CDR3. Germline CDR1 reads SGHVS; CDR2 reads FQNEAQ.

The chain is built from TRBV2 and TRBJ2-5, with TRBD1 matching over 8 bases. The CDR3 is made up of 15 amino acids. Germline V gene lookup returns CDR1 SNHLY and CDR2 FYNNEI. V trimming: 5 bases; J trimming: 1 base; junction bases outside the gene matches: 6. The CDR3 sequence is CASSPLGTGQETQYF. The CDR3 DNA reads TGTGCCAGCAGTCCCCTAGGGACAGGCCAAGAGACCCAGTACTTC.

This chain joins TRBV14 and TRBJ1-2; 10 nucleotides agree with TRBD1. The CDR3 sequence is 17 residues long. Germline CDR1 reads SGHDN; CDR2 reads FVKESK. V shed 4 bases, J shed 2 bases, and the junction held 10 bases outside the gene matches. Here the CDR3 DNA reads TGTGCCAGCAGCCCGTTCGGGACAGGGGAATGGAACTATGGCTACACCTTC. Its protein is CASSPFGTGEWNYGYTF.

The chain carries TRBV14 and TRBJ1-3, with D unresolved. Trimming took 1 base from V and 1 from J, leaving 11 bases between them. Germline-derived CDR1 and CDR2 are SGHDN and FVKESK. This CDR3 is built from 16 residues. The CDR3 region is CASSQGSAGSGNTIYF. In nucleotides, the CDR3 is TGTGCCAGCAGCCAAGGATCAGCCGGGTCTGGAAACACCATATATTTT.

This clone has only one observation. The V gene is TRBV27, the J gene TRBJ2-2; 11 bases map to TRBD2. The ends lost 3 bases at V and 5 bases at J; junction bases unmatched: 8. The germline CDR1 and CDR2 sequences are MNHEY and SMNVEV (reference sequence). The CDR3 is 17 amino acids. The CDR3, as DNA: TGTGCCAGCAGTTTGGGTAGCGGGAGGGCGGATACCGGGGAGCTGTTTTTT. Amino acids: CASSLGSGRADTGELFF.

V gene TRBV4-1 combines with J gene TRBJ1-2; D gene uncertain. Germline CDR1 reads MGHRA; CDR2 reads YSYEKL. Trimming took 2 bases from V and 4 from J, leaving 14 bases between them. The CDR3 is made up of 15 amino acids. The CDR3 reads CASSQSLSEAYGYTF. In nucleotides, the CDR3 is TGCGCCAGCAGCCAATCCCTCAGCGAAGCCTATGGCTACACCTTC.

This clone was seen only a few times. V gene TRBV18 combines with J gene TRBJ2-2; TRBD1 matches at 8 bases. CDR1 is KGHSH, CDR2 LQKENI, per germline. J gave up 2 bases and V 6 bases, and 8 bases lay outside the gene matches. CDR3 size: 16 residues. CDR3 amino acids: CASSRDRPINTGELFF. In DNA form, the CDR3 reads TGTGCCAGCTCTCGGGACAGGCCTATTAACACCGGGGAGCTGTTTTTT.

The chain couples TRBV2 to TRBJ1-2; D is possibly TRBD1 (5 bases). The germline CDR1 and CDR2 sequences are SNHLY and FYNNEI. The CDR3 is made up of 13 amino acids. V lost 10 bases, J lost 0 bases, and 12 bases lay in between. CDR3 amino acids: CATRQGTNYGYTF. The CDR3 DNA reads TGTGCCACCCGCCAGGGAACTAACTATGGCTACACCTTC.

This rearrangement joins TRBV5-1 to TRBJ2-2; D is unresolved. The CDR3 consists of 12 residues. Trimming took 8 bases from V and 3 from J, leaving 8 bases between them. CDR1 SGHRS and CDR2 YFSETQ come from the germline V gene. The CDR3 is CASLGDTGELFF. DNA of the CDR3: TGCGCCAGTTTAGGAGACACCGGGGAGCTGTTTTTT.

This chain uses TRBV27 with TRBJ2-1, with TRBD2 matching 13 bases. Trimming removed 6 bases from V and 6 bases from J; junction bases left unmatched: 2. This CDR3 has 14 amino acids. Germline CDR1 reads MNHEY; CDR2 reads SMNVEV (reference sequence). The CDR3 is CASRLAGGVNEQFF. CDR3 DNA: TGTGCCAGCAGACTAGCGGGAGGGGTCAATGAGCAGTTCTTC.

The sample holds many counts of this clone. This chain connects TRBV15 to TRBJ2-4; D gene unclear. This CDR3 comprises 17 residues. CDR1 is LNHNV and CDR2 is YYDKDF in the germline V gene (reference sequence). V was trimmed by 5 bases and J by 0 bases, leaving 17 bases between them. The CDR3 reads CATSAPPSGIAKNIQYF. The CDR3 DNA follows: TGTGCCACCAGCGCCCCCCCGTCGGGTATAGCCAAAAACATTCAGTACTTC. Using reference TRBV15 and TRBJ2-4 for the parts outside the CDR3, the full variable domain is DAMVIQNPRYQVTQFGKPVTLSCSQTLNHNVMYWYQQKSSQAPKLLFHYYDKDFNNEADTPDNFQSRRPNTSFCFLDIRSPGLGDTAMYLCATSAPPSGIAKNIQYFGAGTRLSVL.

The chain joins TRBV19 to TRBJ2-3, with a tentative D call TRBD1 (6 bases). CDR3 length equals 13 residues. Germline lookup yields CDR1 LNHDA and CDR2 SQIVND (reference sequence). V dropped 6 bases and J dropped 2 bases, with 9 bases sitting between them. This CDR3 is CASRDSFTDTQYF. In nucleotides, the CDR3 is TGTGCCAGTAGGGACAGCTTCACAGATACGCAGTATTTT. Full variable domain (remainder filled in from reference TRBV19 and TRBJ2-3): DGGITQSPKYLFRKEGQNVTLSCEQNLNHDAMYWYRQDPGQGLRLIYYSQIVNDFQKGDIAEGYSVSREKKESFPLTVTSAQKNPTAFYLCASRDSFTDTQYFGPGTRLTVL.

J is TRBJ2-1 and V is TRBV10-3; 7 bases align to TRBD2. Germline V CDR1 and CDR2: ENHRY, SYGVKD. After removal of 3 bases from V and 3 bases from J, the junction contained 5 bases not matched to a gene. CDR3 length: 15 amino acids. CDR3: CAISEGLAVYNEQFF. In DNA, the CDR3 is TGTGCCATCAGTGAAGGTCTAGCGGTCTACAATGAGCAGTTCTTC.

This rearrangement joins TRBV5-6 to TRBJ1-1; 12 bases line up with TRBD1. V lost 4 bases and J lost 8; bases outside the gene matches: 6. The CDR3 contains 14 residues. The V gene's germline CDR1 is SGHDT and CDR2 YYEEEE. The CDR3 reads CASSARDRGREAFF. Here the CDR3 DNA reads TGTGCCAGCAGCGCTCGGGACAGGGGGCGAGAAGCTTTCTTT.

The V gene is TRBV27, the J gene TRBJ2-7, with TRBD2 identical over 7 bases. Unmatched junction bases numbered 11, after V lost 6 bases and J lost 6 bases. This CDR3 spans 14 amino acids. Germline V lookup: CDR1 MNHEY, CDR2 SMNVEV (reference sequence). CDR3 nucleotide sequence: TGTGCCAGCAGACCCCGGGCTAGCGGATTCGAGCAGTACTTC. Translation gives CASRPRASGFEQYF.

The V gene is TRBV30, the J gene TRBJ1-6; possibly TRBD1 for D (5 bases). Trimming took off 8 bases at V and 8 bases at J, with 16 bases between the two ends. The CDR3 length is 13 residues. Germline lookup yields CDR1 GTSNPN and CDR2 SVGIG (reference sequence). CDR3 amino acids: CALAWGSDSPLHF. For the CDR3, the DNA is TGTGCCCTGGCATGGGGCTCGGATTCACCCCTCCACTTT.

In its sample, this clone was seen once. The CDR3: CASRATGGGGVLFF. The CDR3 bases are TGTGCCAGCAGGGCGACAGGGGGCGGCGGAGTACTGTTTTTT. V gene TRBV6-6 combines with J gene TRBJ1-4, with TRBD1 identical over 10 bases. The germline gives CDR1 MNHNY, CDR2 SVGAGI (reference sequence). The trim removed 6 bases at V and 13 bases at J, leaving 11 bases unmatched. This CDR3 contains 14 residues.

The rearrangement joins TRBV19 to TRBJ1-2, with D perhaps matching TRBD1 (6 bases). The CDR3 length is 18 residues. V lost 1 base, J lost 0 bases, and 18 bases lay in between. Germline lookup yields CDR1 LNHDA and CDR2 SQIVND (reference sequence). The CDR3 loop reads CASSIAGQQRGTNYGYTF. CDR3 nucleotide sequence: TGTGCCAGTAGTATAGCGGGACAACAGCGGGGGACTAACTATGGCTACACCTTC.

The chain is built from TRBV28 and TRBJ2-1; TRBD1 is a possible D gene (5 bases). This CDR3 contains 15 residues. CDR1 MDHEN and CDR2 SYDVKM come from the germline V gene. V was clipped by 2 bases and J by 6 bases, with 14 bases between them. The CDR3: CASSLGRDPPNEQFF. The CDR3, as DNA: TGTGCCAGCAGTTTAGGCAGGGATCCTCCCAATGAGCAGTTCTTC. Based on the CDR3 plus reference TRBV28 and TRBJ2-1, the full variable domain is DVKVTQSSRYLVKRTGEKVFLECVQDMDHENMFWYRQDPGLGLRLIYFSYDVKMKEKGDIPEGYSVSREKKERFSLILESASTNQTSMYLCASSLGRDPPNEQFFGPGTRLTVL.

This rearrangement joins TRBV7-9 to TRBJ2-6, with a tentative D call TRBD1 (5 bases). This CDR3 is built from 16 residues. V lost 5 bases to trimming and J lost 5 bases, with 16 bases between them. Germline values: CDR1 SEHNR, CDR2 FQNEAQ (reference sequence). The CDR3 nucleotides are TGTGCCAGCAGCCCCCAGGGCGCGTTAAGGGCCAACGTCCTGACTTTC. As protein: CASSPQGALRANVLTF. Using reference TRBV7-9 and TRBJ2-6 for the parts outside the CDR3, the full variable domain is DTGVSQNPRHKITKRGQNVTFRCDPISEHNRLYWYRQTLGQGPEFLTYFQNEAQLEKSRLLSDRFSAERPKGSFSTLEIQRTEQGDSAMYLCASSPQGALRANVLTFGAGSRLTVL.